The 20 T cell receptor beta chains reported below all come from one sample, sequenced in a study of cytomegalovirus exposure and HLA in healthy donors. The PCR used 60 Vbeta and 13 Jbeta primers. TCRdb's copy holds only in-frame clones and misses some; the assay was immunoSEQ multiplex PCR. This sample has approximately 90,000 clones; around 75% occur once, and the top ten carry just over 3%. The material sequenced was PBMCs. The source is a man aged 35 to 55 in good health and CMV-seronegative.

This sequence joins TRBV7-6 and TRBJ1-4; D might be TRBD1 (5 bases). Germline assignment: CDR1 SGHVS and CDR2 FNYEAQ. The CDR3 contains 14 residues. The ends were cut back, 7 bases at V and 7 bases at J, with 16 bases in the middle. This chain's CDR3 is CASTPGLGGEKLFF. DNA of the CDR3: TGTGCCAGCACCCCCGGTCTCGGGGGTGAAAAACTGTTTTTT.

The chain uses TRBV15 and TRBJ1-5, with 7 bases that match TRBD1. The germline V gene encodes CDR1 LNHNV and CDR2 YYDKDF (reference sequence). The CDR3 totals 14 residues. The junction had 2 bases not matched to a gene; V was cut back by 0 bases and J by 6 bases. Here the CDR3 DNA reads TGTGCCACCAGCAGAGAACAGGGGACTCAGCCCCAGCATTTT. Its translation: CATSREQGTQPQHF.

This CDR3 is CASSLHQGGTDTQYF. CDR3 nucleotides: TGTGCCAGCAGCTTACACCAGGGAGGGACAGATACGCAGTATTTT. The V and J genes are TRBV7-2 and TRBJ2-3; 7 positions agree with TRBD2. Germline V gene data show CDR1 as SGHTA and CDR2 as FQGNSA. This CDR3 spans 15 amino acids. Trimming removed 2 bases from V and 3 bases from J; junction bases left unmatched: 5.

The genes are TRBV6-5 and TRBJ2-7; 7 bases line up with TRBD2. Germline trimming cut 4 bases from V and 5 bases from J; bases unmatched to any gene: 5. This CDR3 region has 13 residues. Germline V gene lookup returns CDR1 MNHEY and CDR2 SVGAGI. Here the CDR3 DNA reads TGTGCCAGCAGTTCGGCCGGGACTAACGAGCAGTACTTC. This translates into CASSSAGTNEQYF.

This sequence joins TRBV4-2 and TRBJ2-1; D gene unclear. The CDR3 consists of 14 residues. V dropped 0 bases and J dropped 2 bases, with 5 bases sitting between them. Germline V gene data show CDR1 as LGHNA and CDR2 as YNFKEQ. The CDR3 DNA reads TGTGCCAGCAGCCAAGAGGCAGCCTACAATGAGCAGTTCTTC. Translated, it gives CASSQEAAYNEQFF.

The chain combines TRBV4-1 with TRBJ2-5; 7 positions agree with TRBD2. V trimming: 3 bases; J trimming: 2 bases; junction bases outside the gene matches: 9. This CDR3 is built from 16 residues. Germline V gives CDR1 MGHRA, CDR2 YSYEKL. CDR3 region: CASSQEGPGLQETQYF. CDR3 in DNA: TGCGCCAGCAGCCAGGAAGGCCCGGGACTACAAGAGACCCAGTACTTC.

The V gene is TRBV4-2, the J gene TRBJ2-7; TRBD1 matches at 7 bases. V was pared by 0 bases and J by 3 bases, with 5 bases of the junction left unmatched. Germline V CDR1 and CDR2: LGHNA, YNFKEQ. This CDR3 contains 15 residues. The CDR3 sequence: CASSQDRDRRYEQYF. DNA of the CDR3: TGTGCCAGCAGCCAAGACCGGGACAGACGCTACGAGCAGTACTTC.

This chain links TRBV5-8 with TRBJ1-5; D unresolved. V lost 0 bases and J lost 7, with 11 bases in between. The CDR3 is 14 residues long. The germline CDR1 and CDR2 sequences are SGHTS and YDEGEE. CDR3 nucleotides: TGTGCCAGCAGCTTGGCGGGCGGCGGGCAGCCCCAGCATTTT. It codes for CASSLAGGGQPQHF. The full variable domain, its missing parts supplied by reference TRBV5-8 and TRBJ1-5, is EAGVTQSPTHLIKTRGQQATLRCSPISGHTSVYWYQQALGLGLQFLLWYDEGEERNRGNFPPRFSGRQFPNYSSELNVNALELEDSALYLCASSLAGGGQPQHFGDGTRLSIL.

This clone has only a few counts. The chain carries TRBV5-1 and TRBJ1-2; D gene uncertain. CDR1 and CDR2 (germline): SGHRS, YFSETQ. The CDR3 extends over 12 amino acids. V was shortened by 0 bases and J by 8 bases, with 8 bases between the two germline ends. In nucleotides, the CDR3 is TGCGCCAGCAGCTTGGAGTGGGCGGGCTACACCTTC. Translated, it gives CASSLEWAGYTF.

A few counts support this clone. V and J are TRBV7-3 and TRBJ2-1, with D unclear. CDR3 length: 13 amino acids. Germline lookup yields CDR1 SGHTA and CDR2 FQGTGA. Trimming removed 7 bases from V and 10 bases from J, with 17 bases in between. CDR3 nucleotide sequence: TGTGCCAGCATCGATCTCGGATCCAGGGAGCAGTTCTTC. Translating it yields CASIDLGSREQFF.

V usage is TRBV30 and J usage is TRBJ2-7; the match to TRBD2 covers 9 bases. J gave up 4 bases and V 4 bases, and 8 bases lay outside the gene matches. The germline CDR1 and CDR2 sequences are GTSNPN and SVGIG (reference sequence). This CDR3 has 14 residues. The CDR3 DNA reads TGTGCCTGGACCGCGGGGGGGCATATTTACGAGCAGTACTTC. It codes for CAWTAGGHIYEQYF.

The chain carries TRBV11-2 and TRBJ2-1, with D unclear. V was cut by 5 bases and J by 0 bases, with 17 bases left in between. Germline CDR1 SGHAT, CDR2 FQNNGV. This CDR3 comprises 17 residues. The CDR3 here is CASSLFFGQSSYNEQFF. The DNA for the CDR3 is TGTGCCAGCAGCCTGTTTTTTGGGCAGAGCTCCTACAATGAGCAGTTCTTC.

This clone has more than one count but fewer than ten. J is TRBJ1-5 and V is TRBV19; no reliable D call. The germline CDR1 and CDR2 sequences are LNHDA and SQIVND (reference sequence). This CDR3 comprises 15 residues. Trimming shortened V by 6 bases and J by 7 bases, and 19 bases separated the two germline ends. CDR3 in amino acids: CASRSTSLVGQPQHF. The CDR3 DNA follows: TGTGCCAGTAGATCGACTTCGCTGGTAGGCCAGCCCCAGCATTTT.

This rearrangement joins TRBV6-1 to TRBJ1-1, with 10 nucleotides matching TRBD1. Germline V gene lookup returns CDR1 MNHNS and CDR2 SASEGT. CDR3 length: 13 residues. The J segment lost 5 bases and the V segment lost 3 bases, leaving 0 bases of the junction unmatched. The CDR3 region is CASSEDRGTEAFF. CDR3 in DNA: TGTGCCAGCAGTGAGGACAGGGGGACTGAAGCTTTCTTT.

In DNA, the CDR3 is TGTGCCAGCAGCGTAGATGGAGTTGTGGCCCAGTACTTC. Amino acid sequence: CASSVDGVVAQYF. The V gene is TRBV9, the J gene TRBJ2-5; D not certain. Germline V gives CDR1 SGDLS, CDR2 YYNGEE. V was clipped by 0 bases and J by 9 bases, with 12 bases between them. This CDR3 contains 13 residues.

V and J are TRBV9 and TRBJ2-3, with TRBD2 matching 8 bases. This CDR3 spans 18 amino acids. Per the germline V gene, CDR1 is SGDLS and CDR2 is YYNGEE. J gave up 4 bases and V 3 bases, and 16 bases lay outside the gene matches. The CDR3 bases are TGTGCCAGCAGCGCCCACATGGCCACGGGGGGGAGCGCAGATACGCAGTATTTT. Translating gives CASSAHMATGGSADTQYF. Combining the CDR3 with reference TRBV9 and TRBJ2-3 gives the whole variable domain DSGVTQTPKHLITATGQRVTLRCSPRSGDLSVYWYQQSLDQGLQFLIQYYNGEERAKGNILERFSAQQFPDLHSELNLSSLELGDSALYFCASSAHMATGGSADTQYFGPGTRLTVL.

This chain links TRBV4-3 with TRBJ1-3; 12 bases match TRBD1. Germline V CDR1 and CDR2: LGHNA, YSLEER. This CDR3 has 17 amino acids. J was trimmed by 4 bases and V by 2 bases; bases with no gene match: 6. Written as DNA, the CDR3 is TGCGCCAGCAGCCAAACCGGGACAGGGGGCGTCGGAAACACCATATATTTT. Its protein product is CASSQTGTGGVGNTIYF.

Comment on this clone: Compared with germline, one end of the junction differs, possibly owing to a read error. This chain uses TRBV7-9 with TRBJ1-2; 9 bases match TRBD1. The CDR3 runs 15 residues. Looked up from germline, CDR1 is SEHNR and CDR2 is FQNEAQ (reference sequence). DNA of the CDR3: TGTTCCAGCAGCTTGGACAGGGGCTGGGTTCATGGCTACACCTTC. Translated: CSSSLDRGWVHGYTF.

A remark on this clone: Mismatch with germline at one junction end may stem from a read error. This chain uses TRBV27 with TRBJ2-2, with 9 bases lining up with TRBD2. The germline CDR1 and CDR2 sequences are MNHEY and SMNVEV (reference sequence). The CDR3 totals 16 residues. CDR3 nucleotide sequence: TGTGCCAGCACTTTAGGGGGACTAGCAATTCCCGGGGAGCTGTTTTTT. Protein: CASTLGGLAIPGELFF.

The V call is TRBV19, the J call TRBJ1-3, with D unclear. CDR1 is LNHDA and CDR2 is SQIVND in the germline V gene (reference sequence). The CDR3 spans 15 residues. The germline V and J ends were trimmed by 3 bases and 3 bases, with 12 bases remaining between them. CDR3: CASSIQFRVGNTIYF. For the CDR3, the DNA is TGTGCCAGTAGTATCCAGTTCCGGGTTGGAAACACCATATATTTT.